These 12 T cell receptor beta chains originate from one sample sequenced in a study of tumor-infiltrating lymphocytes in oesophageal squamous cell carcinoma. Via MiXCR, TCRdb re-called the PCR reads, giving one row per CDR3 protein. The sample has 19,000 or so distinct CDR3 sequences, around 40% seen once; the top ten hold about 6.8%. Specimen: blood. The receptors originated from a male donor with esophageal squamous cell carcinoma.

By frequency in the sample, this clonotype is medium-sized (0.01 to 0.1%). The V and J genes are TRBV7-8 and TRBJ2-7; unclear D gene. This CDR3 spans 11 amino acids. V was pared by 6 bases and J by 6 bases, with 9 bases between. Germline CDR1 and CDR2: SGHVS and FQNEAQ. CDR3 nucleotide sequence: TGTGCCAGCAGTTACAGTATCGAGCAGTACTTC. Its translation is CASSYSIEQYF.

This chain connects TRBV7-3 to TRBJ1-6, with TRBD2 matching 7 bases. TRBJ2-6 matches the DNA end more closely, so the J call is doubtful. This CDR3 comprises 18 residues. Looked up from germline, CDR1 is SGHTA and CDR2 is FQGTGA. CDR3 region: CASSLSGRAPSGANVLTF. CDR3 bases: TGTGCCAGCAGCTTATCTGGGAGGGCCCCCTCTGGGGCCAACGTCCTGACTTTC.

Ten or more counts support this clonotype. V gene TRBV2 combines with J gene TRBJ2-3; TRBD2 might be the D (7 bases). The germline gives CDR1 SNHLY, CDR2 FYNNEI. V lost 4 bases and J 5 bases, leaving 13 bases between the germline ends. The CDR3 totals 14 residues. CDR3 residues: CASSAGGQGDTQYF. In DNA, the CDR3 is TGTGCCAGCAGTGCGGGGGGCCAGGGAGATACGCAGTATTTT. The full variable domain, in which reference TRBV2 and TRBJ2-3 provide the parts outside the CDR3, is EPEVTQTPSHQVTQMGQEVILRCVPISNHLYFYWYRQILGQKVEFLVSFYNNEISEKSEIFDDQFSVERPDGSNFTLKIRSTKLEDSAMYFCASSAGGQGDTQYFGPGTRLTVL.

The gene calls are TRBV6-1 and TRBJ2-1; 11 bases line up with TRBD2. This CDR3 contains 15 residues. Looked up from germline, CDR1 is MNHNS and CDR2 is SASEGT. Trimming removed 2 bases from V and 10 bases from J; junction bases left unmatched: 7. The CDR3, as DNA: TGTGCCAGCAGTGAATCCCTAGCGGGAGGAAGGGAGCAGTTCTTC. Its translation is CASSESLAGGREQFF.

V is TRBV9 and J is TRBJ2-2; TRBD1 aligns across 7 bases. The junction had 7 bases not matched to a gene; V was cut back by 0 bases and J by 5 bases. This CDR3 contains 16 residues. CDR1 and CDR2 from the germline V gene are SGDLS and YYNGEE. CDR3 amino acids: CASSVEVGGGTGELFF. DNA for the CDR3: TGTGCCAGCAGCGTAGAAGTAGGGGGCGGGACCGGGGAGCTGTTTTTT.

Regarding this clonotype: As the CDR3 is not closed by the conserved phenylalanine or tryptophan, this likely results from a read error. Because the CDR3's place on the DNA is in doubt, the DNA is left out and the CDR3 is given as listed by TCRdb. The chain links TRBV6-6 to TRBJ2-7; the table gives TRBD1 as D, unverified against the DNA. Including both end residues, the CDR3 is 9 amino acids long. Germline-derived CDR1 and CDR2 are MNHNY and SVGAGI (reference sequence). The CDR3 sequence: CASSRGAPG.

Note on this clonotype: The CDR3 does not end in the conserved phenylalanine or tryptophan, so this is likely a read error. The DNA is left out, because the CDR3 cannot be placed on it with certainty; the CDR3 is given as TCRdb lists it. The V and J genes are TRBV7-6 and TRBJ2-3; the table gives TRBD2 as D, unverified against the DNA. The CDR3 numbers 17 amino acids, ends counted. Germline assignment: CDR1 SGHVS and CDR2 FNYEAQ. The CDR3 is CASSLTFSRNYGYTFGS.

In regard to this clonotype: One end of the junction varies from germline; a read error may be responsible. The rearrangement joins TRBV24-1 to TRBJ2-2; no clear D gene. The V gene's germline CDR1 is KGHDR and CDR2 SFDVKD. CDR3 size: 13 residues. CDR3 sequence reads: CATSVLNTGELFF. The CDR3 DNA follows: TGTGCCACCAGTGTTTTGAACACCGGGGAGCTGTTTTTT.

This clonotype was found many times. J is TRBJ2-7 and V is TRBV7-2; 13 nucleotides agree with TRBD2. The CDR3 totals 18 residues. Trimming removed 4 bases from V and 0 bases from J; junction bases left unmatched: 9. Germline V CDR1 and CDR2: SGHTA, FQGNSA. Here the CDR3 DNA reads TGTGCCAGCAGCTCCGGACTAGCGGGAGCGTCTATCTCCTACGAGCAGTACTTC. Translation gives CASSSGLAGASISYEQYF.

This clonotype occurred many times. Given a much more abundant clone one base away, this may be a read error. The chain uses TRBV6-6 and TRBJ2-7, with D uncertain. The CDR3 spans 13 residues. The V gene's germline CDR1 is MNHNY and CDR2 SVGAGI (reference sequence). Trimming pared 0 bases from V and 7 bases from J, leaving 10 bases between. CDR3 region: CASSYSGYNEQYF. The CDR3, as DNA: TGTGCCAGCAGTTACTCAGGTTACAATGAGCAGTACTTC.

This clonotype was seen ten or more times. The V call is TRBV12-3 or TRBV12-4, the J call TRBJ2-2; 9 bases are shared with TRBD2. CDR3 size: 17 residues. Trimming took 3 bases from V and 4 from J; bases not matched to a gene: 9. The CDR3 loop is CASSFIAGDLSTGELFF. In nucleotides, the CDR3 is TGTGCCAGCAGTTTTATAGCGGGGGACTTGAGCACCGGGGAGCTGTTTTTT.

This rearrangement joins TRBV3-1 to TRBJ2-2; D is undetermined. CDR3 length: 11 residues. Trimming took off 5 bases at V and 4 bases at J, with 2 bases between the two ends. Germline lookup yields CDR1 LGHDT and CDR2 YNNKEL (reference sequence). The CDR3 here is CASSATGELFF. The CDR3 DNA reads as TGTGCCAGCAGCGCCACCGGGGAGCTGTTTTTT.